This T cell receptor beta chain was recovered during a study of blood T cell repertoires in COVID-19. Turning to the study itself: COVID-19 samples from acute and convalescent phases originated in the United States, Italy and Spain.

Sequencing was performed with immunoSEQ multiplex PCR; in TCRdb, only in-frame clones are kept and a portion is missing. Here the sample spans 84,000 or so clones, less than 85% being singletons. Deletions cut 0 bases from V and 5 bases from J, with 18 bases between. Germline V gene data show CDR1 as SGHDT and CDR2 as YYEEEE. This CDR3 has 16 residues. The chain links TRBV5-6 to TRBJ2-7; D is undetermined. This receptor was taken from a woman aged 80 or over with acute or convalescent COVID-19. Source material: peripheral blood. CDR3: CASSLVGSPQPNEQYF. The DNA for the CDR3 is TGTGCCAGCAGCTTGGTGGGCAGTCCCCAACCCAACGAGCAGTACTTC.